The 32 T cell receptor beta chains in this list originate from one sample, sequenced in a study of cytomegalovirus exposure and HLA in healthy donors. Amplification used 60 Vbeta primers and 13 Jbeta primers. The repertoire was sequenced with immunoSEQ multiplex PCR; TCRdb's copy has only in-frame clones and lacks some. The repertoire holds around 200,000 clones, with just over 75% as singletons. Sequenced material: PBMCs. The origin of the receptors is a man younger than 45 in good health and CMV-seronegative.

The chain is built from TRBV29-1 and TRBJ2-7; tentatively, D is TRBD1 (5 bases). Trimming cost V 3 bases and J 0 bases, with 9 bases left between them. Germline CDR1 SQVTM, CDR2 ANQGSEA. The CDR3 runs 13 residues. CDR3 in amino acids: CSVDGASSYEQYF. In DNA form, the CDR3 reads TGCAGCGTTGATGGGGCTAGCTCCTACGAGCAGTACTTC.

The CDR3 spells CASSHGRDGTGELFF. CDR3 coding DNA: TGTGCCAGCAGCCACGGACGGGATGGCACCGGGGAGCTGTTTTTT. The rearrangement links TRBV5-4 to TRBJ2-2; D perhaps matches TRBD2 (5 bases). The CDR3 is made up of 15 amino acids. CDR1 is SGHNT, CDR2 YYREEE, per germline (reference sequence). Trimming stripped 4 bases from V and 4 bases from J, with 14 bases between.

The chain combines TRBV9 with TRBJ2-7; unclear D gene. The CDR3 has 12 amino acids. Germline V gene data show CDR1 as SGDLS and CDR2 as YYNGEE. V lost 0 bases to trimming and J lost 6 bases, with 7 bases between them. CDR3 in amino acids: CASSVVGREQYF. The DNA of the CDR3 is TGTGCCAGCAGCGTAGTTGGCCGCGAGCAGTACTTC.

DNA for the CDR3: TGTGCCAGCAGTTACGGGACTAGCGGGCTCCAAGAGACCCAGTACTTC. Amino acids: CASSYGTSGLQETQYF. The chain carries TRBV6-5 and TRBJ2-5, with TRBD2 matching 12 bases. This CDR3 is 16 amino acids long. Germline loops: CDR1 MNHEY, CDR2 SVGAGI. Trimming cost V 2 bases and J 1 base; bases outside gene matches: 2.

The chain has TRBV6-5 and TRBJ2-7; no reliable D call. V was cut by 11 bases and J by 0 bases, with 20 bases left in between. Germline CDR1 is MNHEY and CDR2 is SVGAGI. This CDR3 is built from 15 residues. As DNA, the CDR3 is TGTGCCGCTCTTAGCTTTTCGCCCGGCTCCTACGAGCAGTACTTC. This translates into CAALSFSPGSYEQYF.

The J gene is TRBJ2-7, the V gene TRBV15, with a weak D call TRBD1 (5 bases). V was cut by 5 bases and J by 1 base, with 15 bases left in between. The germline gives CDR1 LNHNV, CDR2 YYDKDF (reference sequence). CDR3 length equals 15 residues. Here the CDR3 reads CATSESATASYEQYF. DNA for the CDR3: TGTGCCACCAGCGAGAGTGCGACAGCGTCCTACGAGCAGTACTTC.

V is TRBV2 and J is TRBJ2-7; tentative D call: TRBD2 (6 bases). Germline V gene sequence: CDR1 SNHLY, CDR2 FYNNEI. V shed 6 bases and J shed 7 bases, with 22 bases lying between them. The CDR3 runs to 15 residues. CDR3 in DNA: TGTGCCAGCAGCCGGACCGCGGGACCAACGGGGGAGCAGTACTTC. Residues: CASSRTAGPTGEQYF.

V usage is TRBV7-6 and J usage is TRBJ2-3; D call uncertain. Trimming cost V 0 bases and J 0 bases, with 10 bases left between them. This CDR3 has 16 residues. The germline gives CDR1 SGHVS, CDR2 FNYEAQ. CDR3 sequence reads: CASSLALSVSTDTQYF. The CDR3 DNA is TGTGCCAGCAGCTTAGCGCTTTCAGTTAGCACAGATACGCAGTATTTT.

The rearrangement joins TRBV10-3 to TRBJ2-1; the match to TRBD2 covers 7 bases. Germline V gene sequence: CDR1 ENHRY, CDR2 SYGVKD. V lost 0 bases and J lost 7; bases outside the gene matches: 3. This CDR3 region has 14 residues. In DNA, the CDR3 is TGTGCCATCAGTGAGTCGGGGGGGGTGAATGAGCAGTTCTTC. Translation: CAISESGGVNEQFF.

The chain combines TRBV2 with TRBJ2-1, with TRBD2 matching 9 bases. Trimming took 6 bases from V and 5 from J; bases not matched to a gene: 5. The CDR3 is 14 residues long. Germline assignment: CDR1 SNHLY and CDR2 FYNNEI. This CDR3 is CASRLVAGDNEQFF. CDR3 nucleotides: TGTGCCAGCAGGCTAGTAGCGGGAGACAATGAGCAGTTCTTC.

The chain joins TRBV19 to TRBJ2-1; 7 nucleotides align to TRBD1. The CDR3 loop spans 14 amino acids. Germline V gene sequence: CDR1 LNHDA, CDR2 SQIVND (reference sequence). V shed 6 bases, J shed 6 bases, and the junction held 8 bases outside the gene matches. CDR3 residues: CASRTTGQINEQFF. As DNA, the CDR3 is TGTGCCAGTAGAACGACAGGGCAGATCAATGAGCAGTTCTTC. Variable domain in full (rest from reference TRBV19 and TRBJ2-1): DGGITQSPKYLFRKEGQNVTLSCEQNLNHDAMYWYRQDPGQGLRLIYYSQIVNDFQKGDIAEGYSVSREKKESFPLTVTSAQKNPTAFYLCASRTTGQINEQFFGPGTRLTVL.

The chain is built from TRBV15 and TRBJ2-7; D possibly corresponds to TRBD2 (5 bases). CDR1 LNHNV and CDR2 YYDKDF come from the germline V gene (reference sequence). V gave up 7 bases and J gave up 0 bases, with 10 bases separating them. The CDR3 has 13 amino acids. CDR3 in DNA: TGTGCCACCACCTCGGGGAGCTCCTACGAGCAGTACTTC. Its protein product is CATTSGSSYEQYF.

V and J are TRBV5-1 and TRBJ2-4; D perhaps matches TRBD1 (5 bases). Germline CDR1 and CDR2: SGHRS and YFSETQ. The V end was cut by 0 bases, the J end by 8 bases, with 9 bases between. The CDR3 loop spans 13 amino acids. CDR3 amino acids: CASSLDQGDIQYF. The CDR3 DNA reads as TGCGCCAGCAGCTTGGATCAAGGGGACATTCAGTACTTC.

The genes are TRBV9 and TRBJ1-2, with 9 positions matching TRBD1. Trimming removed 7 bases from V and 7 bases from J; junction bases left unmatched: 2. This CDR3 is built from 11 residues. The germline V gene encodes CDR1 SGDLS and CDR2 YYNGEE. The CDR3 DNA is TGTGCCAGCGACAGGGGGTTTGGCTACACCTTC. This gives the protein CASDRGFGYTF.

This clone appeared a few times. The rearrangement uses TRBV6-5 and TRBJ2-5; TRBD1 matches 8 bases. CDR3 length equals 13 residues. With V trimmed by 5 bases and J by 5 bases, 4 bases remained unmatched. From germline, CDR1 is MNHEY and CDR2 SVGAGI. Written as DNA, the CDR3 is TGTGCCAGCAGTCTGGACAGGGTCGAGACCCAGTACTTC. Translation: CASSLDRVETQYF.

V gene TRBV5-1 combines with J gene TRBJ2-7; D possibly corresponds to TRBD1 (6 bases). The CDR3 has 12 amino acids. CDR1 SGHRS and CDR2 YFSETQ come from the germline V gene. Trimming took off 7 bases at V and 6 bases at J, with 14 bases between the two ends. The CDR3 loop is CASGTGSGEQYF. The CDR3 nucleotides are TGCGCCAGCGGAACAGGGTCCGGCGAGCAGTACTTC. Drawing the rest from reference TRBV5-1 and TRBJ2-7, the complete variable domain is KAGVTQTPRYLIKTRGQQVTLSCSPISGHRSVSWYQQTPGQGLQFLFEYFSETQRNKGNFPGRFSGRQFSNSRSEMNVSTLELGDSALYLCASGTGSGEQYFGPGTRLTVT.

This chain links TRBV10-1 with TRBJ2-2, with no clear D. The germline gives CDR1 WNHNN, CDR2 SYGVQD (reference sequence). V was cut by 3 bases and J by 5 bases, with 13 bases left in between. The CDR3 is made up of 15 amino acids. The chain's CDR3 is CASSDGQAPTGELFF. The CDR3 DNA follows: TGCGCCAGCAGTGATGGGCAGGCGCCGACCGGGGAGCTGTTTTTT.

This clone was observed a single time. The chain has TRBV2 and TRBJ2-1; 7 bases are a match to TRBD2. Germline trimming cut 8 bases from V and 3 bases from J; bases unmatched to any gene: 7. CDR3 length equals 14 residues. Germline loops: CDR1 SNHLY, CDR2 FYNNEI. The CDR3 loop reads CASRTSESYNEQFF. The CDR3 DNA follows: TGTGCCAGCCGCACTAGCGAGAGCTACAATGAGCAGTTCTTC.

The CDR3 reads CASSLGWDRGPETQYF. The DNA for the CDR3 is TGCGCCAGCAGCTTGGGGTGGGACAGGGGTCCTGAGACCCAGTACTTC. The chain employs TRBV5-1 and TRBJ2-5; 10 nucleotides align to TRBD1. From germline, CDR1 is SGHRS and CDR2 YFSETQ. With V trimmed by 0 bases and J by 5 bases, 7 bases remained unmatched. The CDR3 consists of 16 residues.

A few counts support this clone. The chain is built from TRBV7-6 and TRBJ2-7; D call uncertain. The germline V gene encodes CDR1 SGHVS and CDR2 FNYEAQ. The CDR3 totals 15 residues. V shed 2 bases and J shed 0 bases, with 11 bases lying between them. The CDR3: CASSLWRGPSYEQYF. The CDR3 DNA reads TGTGCCAGCAGCTTATGGCGCGGCCCCTCCTACGAGCAGTACTTC.

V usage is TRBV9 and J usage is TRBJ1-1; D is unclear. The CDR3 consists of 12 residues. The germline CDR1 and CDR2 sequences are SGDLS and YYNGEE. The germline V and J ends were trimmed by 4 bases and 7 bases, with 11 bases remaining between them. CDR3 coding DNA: TGTGCCAGCAGCCGAGACTCCGTTGAAGCTTTCTTT. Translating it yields CASSRDSVEAFF.

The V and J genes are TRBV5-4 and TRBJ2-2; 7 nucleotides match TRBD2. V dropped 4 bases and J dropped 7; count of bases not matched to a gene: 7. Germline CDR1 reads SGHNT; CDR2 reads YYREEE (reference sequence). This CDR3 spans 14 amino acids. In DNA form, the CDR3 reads TGTGCCAGCAGCCCGGGGGGAGTTCTCGGGGAGCTGTTTTTT. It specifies CASSPGGVLGELFF.

In nucleotides, the CDR3 is TGTGCCAGTAGCCACAGGGGGGCAACCTACGAGCAGTACTTC. Amino acids: CASSHRGATYEQYF. V is TRBV19 and J is TRBJ2-7; TRBD1 aligns across 8 bases. From germline, CDR1 is LNHDA and CDR2 SQIVND (reference sequence). This CDR3 has 14 residues. With V trimmed by 6 bases and J by 2 bases, 6 bases remained unmatched.

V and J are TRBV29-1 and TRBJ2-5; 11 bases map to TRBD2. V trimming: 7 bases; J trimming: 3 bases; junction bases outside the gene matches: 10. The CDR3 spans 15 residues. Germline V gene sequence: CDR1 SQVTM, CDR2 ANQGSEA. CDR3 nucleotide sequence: TGCAGCGACCGTAACCCGACTAGCGGGGAAGAGACCCAGTACTTC. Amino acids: CSDRNPTSGEETQYF.

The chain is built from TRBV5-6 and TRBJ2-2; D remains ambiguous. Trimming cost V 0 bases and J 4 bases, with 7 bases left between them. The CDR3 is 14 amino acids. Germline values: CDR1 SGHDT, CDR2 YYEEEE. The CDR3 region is CASSLELATGELFF. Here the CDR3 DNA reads TGTGCCAGCAGCTTGGAATTGGCCACCGGGGAGCTGTTTTTT.

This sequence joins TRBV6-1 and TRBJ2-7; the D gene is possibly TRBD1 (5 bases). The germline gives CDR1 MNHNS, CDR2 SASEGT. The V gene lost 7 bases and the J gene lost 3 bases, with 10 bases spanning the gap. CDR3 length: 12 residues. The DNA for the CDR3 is TGTGCCAGCAAATTGACAGACTACGAGCAGTACTTC. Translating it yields CASKLTDYEQYF.

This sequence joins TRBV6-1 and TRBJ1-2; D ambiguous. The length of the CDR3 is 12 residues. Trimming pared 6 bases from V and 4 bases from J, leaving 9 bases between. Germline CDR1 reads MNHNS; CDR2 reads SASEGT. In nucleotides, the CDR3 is TGTGCCAGCAGGGAGGTTAGCTATGGCTACACCTTC. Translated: CASREVSYGYTF.

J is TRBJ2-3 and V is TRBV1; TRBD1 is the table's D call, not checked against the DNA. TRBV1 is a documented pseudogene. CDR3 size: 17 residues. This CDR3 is CTSRHTPQGAATDTQYF. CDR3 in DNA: TGCACCAGCAGACATACTCCACAGGGGGCTGCCACAGATACGCAGTATTTT.

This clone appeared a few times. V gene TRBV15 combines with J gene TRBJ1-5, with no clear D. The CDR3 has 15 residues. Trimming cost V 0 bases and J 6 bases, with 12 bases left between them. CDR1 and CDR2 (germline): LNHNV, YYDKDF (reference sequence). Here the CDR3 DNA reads TGTGCCACCAGCAGAGATACGCGGGGATCTCAGCCCCAGCATTTT. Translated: CATSRDTRGSQPQHF.

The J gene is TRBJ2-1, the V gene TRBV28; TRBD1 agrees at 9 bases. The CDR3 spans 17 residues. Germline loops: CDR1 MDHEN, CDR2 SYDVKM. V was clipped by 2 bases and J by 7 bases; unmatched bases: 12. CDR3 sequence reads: CASSLRSWGQGYNEQFF. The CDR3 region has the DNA TGTGCCAGCAGTTTAAGAAGTTGGGGACAGGGTTATAATGAGCAGTTCTTC. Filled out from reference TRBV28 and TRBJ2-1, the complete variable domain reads DVKVTQSSRYLVKRTGEKVFLECVQDMDHENMFWYRQDPGLGLRLIYFSYDVKMKEKGDIPEGYSVSREKKERFSLILESASTNQTSMYLCASSLRSWGQGYNEQFFGPGTRLTVL.

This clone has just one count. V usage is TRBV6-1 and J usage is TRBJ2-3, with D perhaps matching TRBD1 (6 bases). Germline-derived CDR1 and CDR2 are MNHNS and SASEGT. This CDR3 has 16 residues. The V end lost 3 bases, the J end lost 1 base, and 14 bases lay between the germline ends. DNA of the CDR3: TGTGCCAGCAGTGACCGGGGACAAGACGGCACAGATACGCAGTATTTT. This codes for CASSDRGQDGTDTQYF.

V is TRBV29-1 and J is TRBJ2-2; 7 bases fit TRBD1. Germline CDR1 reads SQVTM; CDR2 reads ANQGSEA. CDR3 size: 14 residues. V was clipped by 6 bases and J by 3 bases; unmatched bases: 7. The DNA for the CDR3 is TGCAGCGTACGACAGGGACGGGACACCGGGGAGCTGTTTTTT. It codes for CSVRQGRDTGELFF.